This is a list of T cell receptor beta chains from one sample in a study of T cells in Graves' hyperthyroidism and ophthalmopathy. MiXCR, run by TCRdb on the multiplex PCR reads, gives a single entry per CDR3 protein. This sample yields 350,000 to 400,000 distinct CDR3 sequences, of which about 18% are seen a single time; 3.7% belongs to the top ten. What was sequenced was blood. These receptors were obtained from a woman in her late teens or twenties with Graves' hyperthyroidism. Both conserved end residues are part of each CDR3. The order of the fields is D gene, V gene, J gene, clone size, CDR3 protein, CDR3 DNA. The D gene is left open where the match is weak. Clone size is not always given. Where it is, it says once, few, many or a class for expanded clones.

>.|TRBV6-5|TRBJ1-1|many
CASSYSGRTF
TGTGCCAGCAGTTACTCGGGACGGACCTTT
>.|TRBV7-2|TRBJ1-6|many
CASSLGTLGNSPLHF
TGTGCCAGCAGCTTAGGGACCCTGGGTAATTCACCCCTCCACTTT
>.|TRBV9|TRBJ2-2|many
CATRDDATGELFF
TGTGCCACCCGGGACGACGCCACCGGGGAGCTGTTTTTT
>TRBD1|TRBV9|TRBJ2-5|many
CASSGPGQPEGETQYF
TGTGCCAGCAGCGGTCCGGGACAGCCCGAGGGGGAGACCCAGTACTTC
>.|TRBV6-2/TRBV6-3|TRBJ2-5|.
CASSPEAPNRGETQYF
TGTGCCAGCAGCCCCGAGGCGCCGAATCGAGGAGAGACCCAGTACTTC
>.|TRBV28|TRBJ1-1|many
CASSSGGYPNTEAFF
TGTGCCAGCAGTTCGGGCGGCTATCCGAACACTGAAGCTTTCTTT
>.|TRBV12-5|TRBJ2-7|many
CASGLVSDTYEQYF
TGTGCTAGTGGTTTGGTCAGCGATACCTACGAGCAGTACTTC
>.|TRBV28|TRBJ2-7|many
CASSPPIAWIRYEQYF
TGTGCCAGCAGTCCCCCCATAGCGTGGATCCGCTACGAGCAGTACTTC
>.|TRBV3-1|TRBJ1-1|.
CASSQARGGKYTEAFF
TGTGCCAGCAGCCAAGCGAGGGGGGGGAAGTACACTGAAGCTTTCTTT
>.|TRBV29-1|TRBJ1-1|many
CSGKGGRDTEAFF
TGCAGCGGAAAGGGGGGACGGGACACTGAAGCTTTCTTT
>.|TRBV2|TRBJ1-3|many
CASSPRYLSGNTIYF
TGTGCCAGCAGTCCCAGGTACCTCTCTGGAAACACCATATATTTT
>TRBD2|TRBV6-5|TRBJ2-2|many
CASSTRSGGLTGELFF
TGTGCCAGCAGTACTAGGAGCGGGGGTTTAACCGGGGAGCTGTTTTTT
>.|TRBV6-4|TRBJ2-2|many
CASSDSGDTGELFF
TGTGCCAGCAGTGACTCGGGGGACACCGGGGAGCTGTTTTTT
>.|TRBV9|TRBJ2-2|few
CASSVESYTGELFF
TGTGCCAGCAGCGTAGAGTCATACACCGGGGAGCTGTTTTTT
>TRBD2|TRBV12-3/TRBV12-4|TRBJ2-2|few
CASSLIAGGATGELFF
TGTGCCAGCAGTCTAATAGCGGGGGGGGCCACCGGGGAGCTGTTTTTT
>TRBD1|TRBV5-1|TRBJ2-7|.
CASCWGTGGIYEQYF
TGCGCCAGCTGCTGGGGGACAGGGGGCATTTACGAGCAGTACTTC
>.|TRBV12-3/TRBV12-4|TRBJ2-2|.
CASSPAESLRGAGELFF
TGTGCCAGCAGTCCCGCCGAATCGTTGAGGGGGGCCGGGGAGCTGTTTTTT
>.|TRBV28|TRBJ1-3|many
CASSSAPGNTIYF
TGTGCCAGCAGTTCCGCCCCTGGAAACACCATATATTTT
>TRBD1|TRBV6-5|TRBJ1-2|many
CASSSNGQGSGYTF
TGTGCCAGCAGTTCTAACGGACAGGGGAGCGGCTACACCTTC
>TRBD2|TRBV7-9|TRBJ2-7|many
CASSKQIPGLAYEQYF
TGTGCCAGCAGCAAACAAATCCCGGGACTAGCCTACGAGCAGTACTTC
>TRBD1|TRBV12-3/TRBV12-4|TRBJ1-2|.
CASSSPGTGFGGYTF
TGTGCCAGCAGTTCCCCCGGGACAGGGTTTGGTGGCTACACCTTC
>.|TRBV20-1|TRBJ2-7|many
CSASGGFVPSYEQYF
TGCAGTGCTAGTGGGGGCTTCGTTCCCTCCTACGAGCAGTACTTC
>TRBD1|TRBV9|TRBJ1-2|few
CASRDRGNRDGYTF
TGTGCCAGCCGGGACAGGGGTAATCGGGATGGCTACACCTTC
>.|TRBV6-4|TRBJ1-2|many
CASSPGGYTF
TGTGCCAGCAGCCCCGGCGGCTACACCTTC
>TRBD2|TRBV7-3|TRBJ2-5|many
CASSLFPGTSGAVTQYF
TGTGCCAGCAGCTTATTTCCAGGGACTAGCGGGGCGGTGACCCAGTACTTC
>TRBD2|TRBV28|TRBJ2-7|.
CASRRSLAETYEQYF
TGTGCCAGCAGGCGCTCTCTAGCGGAAACCTACGAGCAGTACTTC
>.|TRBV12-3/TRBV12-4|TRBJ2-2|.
CASSLNLYGAGDLFF
TGTGCCAGCAGTTTGAATTTATACGGGGCCGGGGATCTGTTTTTT
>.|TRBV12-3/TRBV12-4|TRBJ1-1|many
CASSLKGNTEAFF
TGTGCCAGCAGTTTAAAAGGAAACACTGAAGCTTTCTTT
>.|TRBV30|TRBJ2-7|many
CAWSPWAGLNEQYF
TGTGCCTGGAGCCCCTGGGCAGGGCTCAACGAGCAGTACTTC
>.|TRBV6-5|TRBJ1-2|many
CASSRDGLGYTF
TGTGCCAGCAGTAGGGACGGCTTAGGCTACACCTTC